This T cell receptor beta chain appears in the sequencing data of a study of cytomegalovirus exposure and HLA in healthy donors. Unrecorded immune exposures were likely, despite nominal health at sampling. After removal of 3 bases from V and 2 bases from J, the junction contained 3 bases not matched to a gene. Germline CDR1 reads KGHSH; CDR2 reads LQKENI. The CDR3 has 15 amino acids. PCR used 60 Vbeta primers and 13 Jbeta primers. The method was immunoSEQ multiplex PCR; TCRdb's version includes in-frame clones alone and lacks a portion of them. The profile shows around 160,000 clones, about 79% of them singletons. This clone was counted between two and nine times.

The sample taken for sequencing was PBMCs. The sequence was collected from a man aged 45-60 years in good health and CMV-seropositive. This chain uses TRBV18 with TRBJ2-2; 7 bases match TRBD1. The CDR3 is CASSPGQRNTGELFF. CDR3 nucleotide sequence: TGTGCCAGCTCACCGGGACAGAGAAACACCGGGGAGCTGTTTTTT.